A selection of T cell receptor beta chains follows, all from one sample in a study of T cells after yellow fever vaccination. A single record per CDR3 protein comes from TCRdb applying MiXCR to the 5' RACE reads. The sample consists of about 430,000 distinct CDR3 sequences, around 19% of them appearing once. The sample in question was PBMCs, obtained before the yellow fever booster vaccination. Source of these receptors: a man aged 18 to 35 who received the YFV17D yellow fever vaccine. The CDR3 runs from the conserved cysteine through the conserved F or W. D genes are given only for firm matches. Some rows mark clone size as missing; the rest say once, few, many or name a class of expanded clone.

abundance	d_gene	len	v_gene	j_gene	CDR3aa	CDR3nt
few	TRBD1	13	TRBV20-1	TRBJ1-5	CSAKDRGNQPQHF	TGCAGTGCTAAGGACAGGGGAAATCAGCCCCAGCATTTT
many	-	13	TRBV7-2	TRBJ2-7	CATSAGPNYEQYF	TGTGCCACCTCCGCGGGACCGAACTACGAGCAGTACTTC
few	-	13	TRBV20-1	TRBJ2-2	CSASGPNTGELFF	TGCAGTGCTAGTGGGCCGAACACCGGGGAGCTGTTTTTT
-	-	13	TRBV15	TRBJ1-1	CATSLGGGTEAFF	TGTGCCACCAGCCTGGGCGGGGGCACTGAAGCTTTCTTT
few	TRBD1	15	TRBV12-3/TRBV12-4	TRBJ1-1	CASSFSGTANTEAFF	TGTGCCAGCAGTTTCTCCGGGACAGCAAACACTGAAGCTTTCTTT
many	-	13	TRBV12-3/TRBV12-4	TRBJ1-1	CASRLTMNTEAFF	TGTGCCAGCAGACTTACTATGAACACTGAAGCTTTCTTT
few	TRBD1	14	TRBV27	TRBJ1-5	CASSDRVGEQPQHF	TGTGCCAGCAGTGACAGGGTGGGTGAACAGCCCCAGCATTTT
-	-	17	TRBV27	TRBJ1-1	CASSLSPRVPGQIGAFF	TGTGCCAGCAGTTTATCCCCGAGAGTCCCGGGACAAATTGGAGCTTTCTTT
-	TRBD2	19	TRBV6-5	TRBJ2-3	CASSYSSQRGLEGTDTQYF	TGTGCCAGCAGTTACTCGAGTCAGCGGGGCCTCGAGGGCACAGATACGCAGTATTTT
-	-	10	TRBV20-1	TRBJ1-2	CSAKPTDYTF	TGCAGTGCTAAGCCTACAGACTACACCTTC
-	-	15	TRBV7-2	TRBJ1-2	CASSLPPGGYYGYTF	TGTGCCAGCAGCTTACCCCCCGGTGGCTACTATGGCTACACCTTC
many	-	15	TRBV6-5	TRBJ2-4	CASRSIHRAKNIQYF	TGTGCCAGCAGATCAATTCATCGAGCCAAAAACATTCAGTACTTC
few	TRBD1	15	TRBV10-3	TRBJ2-7	CAIRPGTGSTYEQYF	TGTGCCATCAGACCCGGGACAGGTTCTACGTACGAGCAGTACTTC
few	-	14	TRBV11-2	TRBJ1-2	CASSSDRLGNGYTF	TGTGCCAGCAGCTCAGACAGGTTGGGGAATGGCTACACCTTC
many	-	13	TRBV5-6	TRBJ2-5	CASSLAGLETQYF	TGTGCCAGCAGCTTGGCGGGGTTAGAGACCCAGTACTTC
few	-	16	TRBV7-3	TRBJ2-3	CASRQLTGATRDTQYF	TGTGCCAGCAGGCAGCTGACGGGGGCAACGAGAGATACGCAGTATTTT
-	-	14	TRBV27	TRBJ2-7	CASSSVARSAEQYF	TGTGCCAGCAGTTCGGTAGCTCGATCAGCCGAGCAGTACTTC
-	TRBD2	18	TRBV2	TRBJ2-5	CASSEALGLAGGQETQYF	TGTGCCAGCAGTGAAGCCCTGGGACTAGCGGGGGGGCAAGAGACCCAGTACTTC
few	-	13	TRBV6-2/TRBV6-3	TRBJ2-1	CASRTITYNEQFF	TGTGCCAGCAGGACTATAACCTACAATGAGCAGTTCTTC
-	-	17	TRBV24-1	TRBJ1-2	CATINRDIPWGGYGYTF	TGTGCCACCATCAACCGGGACATTCCGTGGGGTGGCTATGGCTACACCTTC
-	-	16	TRBV6-6	TRBJ1-3	CASSYSVGATGNTIYF	TGTGCCAGCAGTTACTCAGTAGGGGCAACGGGAAACACCATATATTTT
-	-	15	TRBV5-1	TRBJ2-2	CASSLGQTYTGELFF	TGCGCCAGCAGCCTCGGACAGACTTACACCGGGGAGCTGTTTTTT
-	-	14	TRBV20-1	TRBJ2-5	CSARDSQIYGTQYF	TGCAGTGCTAGAGATTCGCAGATCTACGGGACCCAGTACTTC
-	TRBD2	15	TRBV6-1	TRBJ2-6	CASHAGASGANVLTF	TGTGCCAGCCATGCGGGAGCCTCTGGGGCCAACGTCCTGACTTTC
many	-	11	TRBV15	TRBJ2-2	CATSKLGELFF	TGTGCCACCAGCAAATTAGGGGAGCTGTTTTTT
-	-	14	TRBV7-2	TRBJ1-4	CASSYSWGNEKLFF	TGTGCCAGCAGCTATTCCTGGGGAAATGAAAAACTGTTTTTT